Listed below are T cell receptor beta chains from one sample, sequenced in a study of shared clonotypes between healthy human individuals. The repertoire was sequenced with immunoSEQ multiplex PCR; TCRdb's copy has only in-frame clones and lacks some. The repertoire includes more than 200,000 clones, over 50% of them detected once, and roughly 11% sits in the top ten. The specimen sequenced was memory CD4+ T cells sorted from blood. These receptor sequences come from a man between 25 and 39 years old in good health. Both conserved end residues are part of each CDR3. D genes are given only for firm matches.

d_call j_call v_call cdr3_aa
TRBD1 TRBJ1-2 TRBV18 CASSPPANRGYGYTF
NA TRBJ2-2 TRBV10-1 CASARRRGPGELFF
NA TRBJ2-3 TRBV19 CASSAQGPAAHTQYF
NA TRBJ1-2 TRBV5-4 CASSSSSTQGGYGYTF
NA TRBJ1-4 TRBV4-1 CASRRTGVEKLFF
NA TRBJ2-5 TRBV4-3 CASSHGTSETQYF
TRBD2 TRBJ2-3 TRBV10-1 CASSDQRDSTDTQYF
NA TRBJ2-7 TRBV30 CAWSPGDGYEQYF
TRBD1 TRBJ1-2 TRBV28 CASRDRGTLYGYTF
TRBD1 TRBJ2-5 TRBV28 CASSLHSGTGGETQYF
TRBD2 TRBJ2-1 TRBV6-6 CASSYLAAGEQFF
NA TRBJ1-2 TRBV11-2 CASSSWGINYGYTF
NA TRBJ2-5 TRBV6-5 CASSFSDGQETQYF
TRBD1 TRBJ2-1 TRBV15 CATSRQGASEQFF
NA TRBJ1-5 TRBV14 CASSEQGENQPQHF
NA TRBJ1-1 TRBV28 CASQGNTEAFF
TRBD1 TRBJ1-1 TRBV7-2 CASSGDRGSTEAFF
NA TRBJ2-3 TRBV10-3 CAITGSLADTQYF
TRBD1 TRBJ2-7 TRBV27 CASIQTPGQGFDEQYF
TRBD1 TRBJ1-4 TRBV6-1 CASSGGQGYEKLFF
TRBD1 TRBJ1-2 TRBV5-1 CASSPGDRDYGYTF
TRBD1 TRBJ2-3 TRBV11-3 CASSPPDRGDTQYF
NA TRBJ1-3 TRBV5-8 CASSLDSRSHSGNTIYF
NA TRBJ2-1 TRBV19 CASSIWGSAGNEQFF
NA TRBJ2-7 TRBV7-9 CASSSRGARSYEQYF
NA TRBJ2-7 TRBV6-1 CASNEAYEQYF
TRBD2 TRBJ2-1 TRBV9 CASSVVGTSAPDEQFF
NA TRBJ1-5 TRBV7-9 CASSRGDNSNQPQHF
NA TRBJ2-2 TRBV5-4 CASSPLWGTDTGELFF
TRBD1 TRBJ2-7 TRBV7-6 CASSLQTPVGTGTYEQYF
NA TRBJ2-2 TRBV7-3 CASSLGIGPGELFF
NA TRBJ2-3 TRBV9 CASSGGFGAGNTDTQYF
TRBD2 TRBJ2-2 TRBV7-7 CASSFSSGGHTGELFF
NA TRBJ2-1 TRBV4-1 CASSQEGQLKMFF
TRBD1 TRBJ1-2 TRBV5-4 CASTKRDRASYGYTF
NA TRBJ2-5 TRBV11-2 CASSFSPGTQETQYF
NA TRBJ2-1 TRBV2 CASSYPGLKTYNEQFF
TRBD1 TRBJ2-7 TRBV5-1 CASSLGTGTGNYEQYF
NA TRBJ2-1 TRBV11-2 CASSLRWGGTSYNEQFF
TRBD1 TRBJ2-7 TRBV23-1 CASSQVWGTGKLEQYF
TRBD2 TRBJ2-2 TRBV19 CASLGGGLAGGYTGELFF
TRBD2 TRBJ2-3 TRBV5-6 CASSLVAGGSTDTQYF
NA TRBJ2-1 TRBV7-7 CASSFRRGNEQFF
NA TRBJ2-3 TRBV7-8 CASSLVGAADTQYF
TRBD1 TRBJ1-2 TRBV6-6 CASSSPDRGARGYTF
TRBD1 TRBJ2-7 TRBV2 CASSLGQGAQGEQYF
NA TRBJ1-1 TRBV9 CASSAFRGVGGAFF
NA TRBJ1-2 TRBV7-2 CASSLDNNLNYGYTF
NA TRBJ1-1 TRBV6-5 CASSAVASDTEAFF